This T cell receptor (beta chain) originates from a study of T cell repertoires in cytomegalovirus infection. The V gene end was trimmed by 8 bases and the J gene end by 2 bases; junction bases not matched to a gene: 6. CDR3 length equals 13 residues. Germline-derived CDR1 and CDR2 are SNHLY and FYNNEI. TCRdb re-called the reads with MiXCR, one entry per CDR3 protein. Seen here are about 98,000 distinct CDR3 sequences, approximately 15% observed once, and the top ten hold approximately 7.6%. The sample consisted of PBMCs. The chain uses TRBV2 and TRBJ2-7, with 7 nucleotides matching TRBD2. This clonotype was obtained from a human donor in good health (CMV status not recorded). Some clones in this sample may be carry-over from other donors' samples. CDR3 coding DNA: TGTGCCAGCCAGGAGCGGGGTGCCTACGAGCAGTACTTC. This gives the protein CASQERGAYEQYF.